This TCR beta chain comes out of a study of T cells in Graves' hyperthyroidism and ophthalmopathy (dated by TCRdb to between 2018 and 2021). For the wider study: Peripheral blood was collected at initial diagnosis, before any treatment. An independent validation cohort of under 20 hyperthyroidism patients and over 15 patients who later progressed to ophthalmopathy tested prospective prediction of ophthalmopathy. The approximately 95 discovery patients were divided at random into training and test sets in a 7:3 ratio. A discovery cohort of about a hundred patients, approximately 45 with Graves' ophthalmopathy and 55 to 60 with stable Graves' hyperthyroidism, was used to find distinguishing TCR V-J signatures. The paper reports TCR Vbeta CDR3 sequencing of 130 to 150 peripheral blood samples: approximately 41 ophthalmopathy, under 80 hyperthyroidism and approximately 17 progressor patients. In addition, the study compared T-cell repertoires in thyroid tissue and in blood from about 6 Graves' hyperthyroidism patients. Following sampling, methimazole starting at 30 mg daily was given to hyperthyroidism patients, and high-dose intravenous methylprednisolone was given to ophthalmopathy patients. Results the study describes overall, beyond this receptor: Sample size was not statistically predetermined, and blinding of investigators to group allocation was not performed. Blood samples also contained most of the expanded thyroid clonotypes (frequency above 0.001), which suggests that blood repertoires may reflect thyroid immune responses. A model built on a 13 V-J signature distinguished ophthalmopathy from stable hyperthyroidism, reaching about 89% sensitivity and about 81% specificity in cross-validation and 80%/75% in testing. In validation, the model predicted progression to ophthalmopathy with roughly 66% sensitivity and approximately 74% specificity, a median of approximately 6.7 months before onset.

TCR beta CDR3 regions were amplified from RNA transcripts. The TCR CDR3 was subjected to a first round of RT-PCR using the HTBI primer set and the Qiagen OneStep RT-PCR kit. Libraries were constructed in a second round of multiplex PCR, after which size selection and purification were performed. Sequencing of the libraries was done on an Illumina HiSeq2000 using paired-end 100 bp reads. Under the source paper's analysis protocol: SOAPnuke was used to process the raw data, throwing out any read that contained adapters or uncalled bases, had a mean Phred below 15, or lacked an exact constant-primer or identifier match. COPE v1.2.5 was used to merge the high-quality paired reads, and each unique nucleotide sequence was defined as a clonotype. MiTCR v1.1 was used to align clonotypes to the IMGT TRBV, TRBD and TRBJ reference segments. Only V-J combinations with frequency above 0.0001, covering about 99% of repertoires, were analysed. The TCS score was defined as the ratio of F50 (clonal expansion) to E x V (chaos), calculated using BLOSUM62-based TCRdist between CDR3 peptides within each V-J. Welch's t-statistics and random forest reduced 450 to 600 V-J features to fewer than 15, which were used in a naive Bayes classifier (R e1071). TCRdb handled the public reads itself, with Q25 trimming in fastp and clone calling in MiXCR, and kept productive beta chains. Every CDR3 protein is listed once, alongside the most common genes and DNA of its rows. TCRdb's processing, not the authors', yielded these V and J calls. Across this sample there are some 500,000 distinct CDR3 sequences, with under 15% seen only once. The leading ten clones occupy about 17% of the sample.

This clonotype was seen a handful of times. Its cognate antigen has yet to be identified. Base qualities are not recorded, but no much larger clone differs from it by a single base. The CDR3 has 12 amino acids, counting the end cysteine and phenylalanine. Only the CDR3 region is kept as DNA, spanning 36 bases read in frame from base 1. CDR1 and CDR2 were assigned from the germline V gene as SGHVS and FNYEAQ. Here V drops 5 bases and J drops 7 bases, and the junction holds 5 bases not matched to any gene. A patient counted as having stable Graves' hyperthyroidism if no progression to ophthalmopathy occurred over 18 months of follow-up. Hyperthyroidism patients were newly diagnosed, with disease duration under 2 months, and aged 18 to 65 years. Patients with uncontrolled infections, other autoimmune diseases, pregnancy or lactation were excluded. Diagnoses were based on clinical symptoms, serum thyroxine and TRAb, thyroid ultrasound and orbital computed tomography. PBMCs were separated from roughly 9.6 ml of fresh peripheral blood using Ficoll-Paque density gradient centrifugation. Total RNA was extracted using Trizol reagent, and RNA quality was assessed on an Agilent 2100 Bioanalyzer.

Recombination joined TRBV7-6 with TRBJ2-7, and 7 junction bases match TRBD1. The sample comprised blood. The source of this sequence is a woman aged 18-35 years with Graves' hyperthyroidism. The CDR3 protein is CASSLDRVEQYF. In nucleotides, the sequence is TGTGCCAGCAGCCTCGACAGGGTTGAGCAGTACTTC.